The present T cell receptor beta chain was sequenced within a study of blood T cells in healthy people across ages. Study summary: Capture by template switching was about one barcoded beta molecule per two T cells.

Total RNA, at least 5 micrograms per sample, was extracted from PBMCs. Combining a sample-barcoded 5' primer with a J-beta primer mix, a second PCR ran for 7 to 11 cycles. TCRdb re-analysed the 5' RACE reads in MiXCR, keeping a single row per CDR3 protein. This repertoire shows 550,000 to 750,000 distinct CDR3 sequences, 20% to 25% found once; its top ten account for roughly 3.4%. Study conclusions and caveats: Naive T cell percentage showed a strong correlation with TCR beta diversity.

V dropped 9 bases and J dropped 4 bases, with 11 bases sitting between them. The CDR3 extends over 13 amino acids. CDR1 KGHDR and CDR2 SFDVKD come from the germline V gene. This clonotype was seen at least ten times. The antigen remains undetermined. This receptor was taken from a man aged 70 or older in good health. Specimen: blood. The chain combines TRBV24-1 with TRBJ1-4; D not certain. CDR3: CATSRGYNEKLFF. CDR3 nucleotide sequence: TGTGCCACCTCCCGAGGGTATAATGAAAAACTGTTTTTT.